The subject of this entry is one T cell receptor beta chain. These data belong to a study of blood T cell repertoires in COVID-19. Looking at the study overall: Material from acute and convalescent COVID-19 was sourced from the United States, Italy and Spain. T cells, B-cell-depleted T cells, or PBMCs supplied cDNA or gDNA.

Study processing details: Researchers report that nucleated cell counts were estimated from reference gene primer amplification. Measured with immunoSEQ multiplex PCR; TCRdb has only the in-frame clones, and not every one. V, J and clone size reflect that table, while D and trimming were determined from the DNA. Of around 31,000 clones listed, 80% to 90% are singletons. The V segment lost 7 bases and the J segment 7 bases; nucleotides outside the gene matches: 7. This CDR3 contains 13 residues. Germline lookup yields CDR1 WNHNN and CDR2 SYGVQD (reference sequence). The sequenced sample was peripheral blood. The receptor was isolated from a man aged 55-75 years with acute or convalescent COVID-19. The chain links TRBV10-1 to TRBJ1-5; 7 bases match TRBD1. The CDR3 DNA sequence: TGCGCCAGCACCCCGACAGGGACACAGCCCCAGCATTTT. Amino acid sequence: CASTPTGTQPQHF.